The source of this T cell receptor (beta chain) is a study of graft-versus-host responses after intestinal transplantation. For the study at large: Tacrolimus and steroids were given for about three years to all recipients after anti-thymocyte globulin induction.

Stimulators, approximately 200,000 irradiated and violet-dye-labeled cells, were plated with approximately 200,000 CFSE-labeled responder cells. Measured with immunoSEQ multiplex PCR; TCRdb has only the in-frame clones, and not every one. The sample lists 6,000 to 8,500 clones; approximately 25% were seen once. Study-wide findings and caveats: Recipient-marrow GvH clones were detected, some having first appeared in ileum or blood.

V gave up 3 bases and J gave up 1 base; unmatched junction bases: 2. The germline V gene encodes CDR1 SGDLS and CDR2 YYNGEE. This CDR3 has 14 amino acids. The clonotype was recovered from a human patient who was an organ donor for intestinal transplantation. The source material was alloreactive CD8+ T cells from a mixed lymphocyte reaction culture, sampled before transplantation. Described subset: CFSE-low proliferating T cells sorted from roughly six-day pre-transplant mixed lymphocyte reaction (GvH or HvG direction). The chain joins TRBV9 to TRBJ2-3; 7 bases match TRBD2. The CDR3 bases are TGTGCCAGCAGCGAGGGAGGGGGCACAGATACGCAGTATTTT. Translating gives CASSEGGGTDTQYF.